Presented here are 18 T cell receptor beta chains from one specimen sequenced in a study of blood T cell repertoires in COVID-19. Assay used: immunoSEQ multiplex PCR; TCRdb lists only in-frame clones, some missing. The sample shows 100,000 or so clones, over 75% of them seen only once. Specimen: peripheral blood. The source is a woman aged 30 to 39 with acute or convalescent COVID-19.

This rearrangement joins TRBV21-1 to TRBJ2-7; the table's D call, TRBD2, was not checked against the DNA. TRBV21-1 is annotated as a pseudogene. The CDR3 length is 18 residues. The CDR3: CASSTGGLAGGRSGEQYF. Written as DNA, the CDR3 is TGTGCCAGCAGCACAGGGGGACTAGCGGGGGGCCGTTCGGGCGAGCAGTACTTC.

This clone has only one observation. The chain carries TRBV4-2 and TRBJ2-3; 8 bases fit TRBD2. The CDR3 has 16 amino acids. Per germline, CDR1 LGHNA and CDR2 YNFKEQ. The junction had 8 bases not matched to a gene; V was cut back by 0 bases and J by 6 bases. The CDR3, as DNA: TGTGCCAGCAGCCAAGAGGAGCGGGGGAGCGTGGATACGCAGTATTTT. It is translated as CASSQEERGSVDTQYF.

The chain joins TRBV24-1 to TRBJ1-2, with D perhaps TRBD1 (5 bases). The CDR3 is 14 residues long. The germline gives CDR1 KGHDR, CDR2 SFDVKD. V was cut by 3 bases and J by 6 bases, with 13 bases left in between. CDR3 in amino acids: CATSDLGHEDGYTF. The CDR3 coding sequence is TGTGCCACCAGTGATCTAGGACATGAGGATGGCTACACCTTC.

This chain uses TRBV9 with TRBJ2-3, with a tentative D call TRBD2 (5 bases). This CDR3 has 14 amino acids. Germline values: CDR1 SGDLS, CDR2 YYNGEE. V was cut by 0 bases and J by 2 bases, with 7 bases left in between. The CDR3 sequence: CASSVGGITDTQYF. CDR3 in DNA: TGTGCCAGCAGCGTAGGAGGGATCACAGATACGCAGTATTTT. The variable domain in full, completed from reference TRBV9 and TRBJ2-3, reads DSGVTQTPKHLITATGQRVTLRCSPRSGDLSVYWYQQSLDQGLQFLIQYYNGEERAKGNILERFSAQQFPDLHSELNLSSLELGDSALYFCASSVGGITDTQYFGPGTRLTVL.

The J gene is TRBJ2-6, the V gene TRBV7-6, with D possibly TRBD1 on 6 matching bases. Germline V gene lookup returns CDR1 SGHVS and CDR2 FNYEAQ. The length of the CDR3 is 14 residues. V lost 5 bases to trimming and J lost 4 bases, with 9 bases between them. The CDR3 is CASSTGPGANVLTF. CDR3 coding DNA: TGTGCCAGCAGCACAGGGCCCGGGGCCAACGTCCTGACTTTC.

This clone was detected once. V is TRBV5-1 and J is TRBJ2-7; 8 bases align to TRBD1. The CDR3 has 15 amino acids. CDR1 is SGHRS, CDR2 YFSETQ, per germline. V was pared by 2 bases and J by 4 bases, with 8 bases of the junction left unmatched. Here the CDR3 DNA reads TGCGCCAGCAGCTTTACAGGGGGTATAGCATACGAGCAGTACTTC. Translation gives CASSFTGGIAYEQYF.

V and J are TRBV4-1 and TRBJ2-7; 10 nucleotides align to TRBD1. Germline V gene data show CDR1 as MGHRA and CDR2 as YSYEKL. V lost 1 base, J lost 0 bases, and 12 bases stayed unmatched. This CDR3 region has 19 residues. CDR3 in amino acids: CASSQVSGQGTQSSYEQYF. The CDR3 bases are TGCGCCAGCAGCCAAGTTTCGGGACAGGGGACCCAAAGCTCCTACGAGCAGTACTTC.

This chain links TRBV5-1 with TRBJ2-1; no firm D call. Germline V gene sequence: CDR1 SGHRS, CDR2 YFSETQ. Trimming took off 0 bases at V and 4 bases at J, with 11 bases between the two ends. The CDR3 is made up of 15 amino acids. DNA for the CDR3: TGCGCCAGCAGCTTGGCGGCAGAGCGTTACAATGAGCAGTTCTTC. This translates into CASSLAAERYNEQFF.

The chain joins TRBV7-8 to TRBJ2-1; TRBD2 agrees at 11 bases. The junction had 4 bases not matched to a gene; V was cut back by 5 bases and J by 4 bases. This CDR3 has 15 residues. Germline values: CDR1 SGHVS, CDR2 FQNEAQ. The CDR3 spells CASSPGLAVYNEQFF. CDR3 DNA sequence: TGTGCCAGCAGCCCGGGACTAGCGGTTTACAATGAGCAGTTCTTC.

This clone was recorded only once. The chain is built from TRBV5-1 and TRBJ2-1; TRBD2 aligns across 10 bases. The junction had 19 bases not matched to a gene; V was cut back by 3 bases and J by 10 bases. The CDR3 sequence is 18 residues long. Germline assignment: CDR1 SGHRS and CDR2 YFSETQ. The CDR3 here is CASSSLPPSGGAFGEQFF. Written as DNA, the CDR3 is TGCGCCAGCAGCTCCCTTCCCCCTAGCGGGGGAGCCTTCGGGGAGCAGTTCTTC.

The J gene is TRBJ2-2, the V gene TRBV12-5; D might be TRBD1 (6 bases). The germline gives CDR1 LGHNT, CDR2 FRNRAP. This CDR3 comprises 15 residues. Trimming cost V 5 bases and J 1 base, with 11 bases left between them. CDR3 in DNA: TGTGCTAGTGGTACCATCAGGGGGAACACCGGGGAGCTGTTTTTT. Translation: CASGTIRGNTGELFF. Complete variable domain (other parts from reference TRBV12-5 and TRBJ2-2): DARVTQTPRHKVTEMGQEVTMRCQPILGHNTVFWYRQTMMQGLELLAYFRNRAPLDDSGMPKDRFSAEMPDATLATLKIQPSEPRDSAVYFCASGTIRGNTGELFFGEGSRLTVL.

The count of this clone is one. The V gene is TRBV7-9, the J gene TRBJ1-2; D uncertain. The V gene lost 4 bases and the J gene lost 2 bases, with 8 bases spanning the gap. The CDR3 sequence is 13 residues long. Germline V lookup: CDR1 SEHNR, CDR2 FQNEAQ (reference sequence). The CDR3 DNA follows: TGTGCCAGCAGCTCAGGCGTGAACTATGGCTACACCTTC. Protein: CASSSGVNYGYTF.

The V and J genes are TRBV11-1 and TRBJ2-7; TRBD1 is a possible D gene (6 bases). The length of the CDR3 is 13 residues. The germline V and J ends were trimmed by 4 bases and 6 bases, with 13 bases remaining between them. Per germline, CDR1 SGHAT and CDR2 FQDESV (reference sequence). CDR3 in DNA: TGTGCCAGCAGCTCATTAACAGGGCTCGAGCAGTACTTC. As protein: CASSSLTGLEQYF.

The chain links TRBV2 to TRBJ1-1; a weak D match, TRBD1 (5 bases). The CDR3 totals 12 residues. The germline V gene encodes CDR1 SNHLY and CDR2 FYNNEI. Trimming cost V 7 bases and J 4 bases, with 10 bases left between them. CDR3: CASKWGGTEAFF. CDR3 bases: TGTGCCAGCAAATGGGGGGGCACTGAAGCTTTCTTT.

CDR3 residues: CAWSVTNNQPQHF. For the CDR3, the DNA is TGTGCCTGGAGTGTTACTAACAATCAGCCCCAGCATTTT. The J gene is TRBJ1-5, the V gene TRBV30; unclear D gene. Germline CDR1 and CDR2: GTSNPN and SVGIG (reference sequence). V was shortened by 0 bases and J by 3 bases, with 6 bases between the two germline ends. CDR3 length equals 13 residues.

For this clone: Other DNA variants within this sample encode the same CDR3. CDR3 sequence reads: CASSLAGNQPQHF. CDR3 DNA sequence: TGTGCCAGCAGTTTAGCGGGCAATCAGCCCCAGCATTTT. The rearrangement joins TRBV27 to TRBJ1-5; D call uncertain. Deletions cut 2 bases from V and 2 bases from J, with 4 bases between. The CDR3 covers 13 residues. Germline V gives CDR1 MNHEY, CDR2 SMNVEV (reference sequence).

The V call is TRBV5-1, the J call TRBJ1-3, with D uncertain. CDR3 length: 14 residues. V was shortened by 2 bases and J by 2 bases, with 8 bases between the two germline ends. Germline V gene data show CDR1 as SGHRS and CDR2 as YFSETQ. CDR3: CASSLSGTGNTIYF. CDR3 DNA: TGCGCCAGCAGCTTATCGGGGACTGGAAACACCATATATTTT. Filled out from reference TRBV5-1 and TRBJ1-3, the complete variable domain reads KAGVTQTPRYLIKTRGQQVTLSCSPISGHRSVSWYQQTPGQGLQFLFEYFSETQRNKGNFPGRFSGRQFSNSRSEMNVSTLELGDSALYLCASSLSGTGNTIYFGEGSWLTVV.

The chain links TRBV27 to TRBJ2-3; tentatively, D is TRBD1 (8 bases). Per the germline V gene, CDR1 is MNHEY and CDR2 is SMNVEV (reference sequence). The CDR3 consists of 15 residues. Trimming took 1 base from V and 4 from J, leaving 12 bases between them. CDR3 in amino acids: CASSLYRGRADTQYF. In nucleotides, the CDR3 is TGTGCCAGCAGTTTATACAGGGGGAGGGCAGATACGCAGTATTTT.